The next 17 T cell receptor beta chains were all read from a single sample in a study of blood T cell repertoires in COVID-19 (TCRdb year 2020). Library construction relied on the immunoSEQ multiplex PCR assay. In its TCRdb copy, this immuneACCESS table keeps in-frame sequences only and misses some clones. Where compared with another copy, unresolved V genes explain less than half of these, and the others have no known cause. This sample holds about 38,000 clones; approximately 74% were observed only once. Over 9.5% of the sample rests with the top ten. Material for sequencing was peripheral blood. Every receptor here comes from a man in his 70s with COVID-19, enrolled during active disease.

V and J are TRBV5-1 and TRBJ1-1, with D perhaps TRBD1 (5 bases). The CDR3 spans 14 residues. The V gene's germline CDR1 is SGHRS and CDR2 YFSETQ. Trimming pared 1 base from V and 2 bases from J, leaving 9 bases between. CDR3 sequence reads: CASSLRQTNTEAFF. The DNA for the CDR3 is TGCGCCAGCAGCTTGAGACAGACTAACACTGAAGCTTTCTTT.

V usage is TRBV18 and J usage is TRBJ1-5; 11 bases agree with TRBD1. This CDR3 has 15 amino acids. The V segment lost 5 bases and the J segment 5 bases; nucleotides outside the gene matches: 5. Germline V gives CDR1 KGHSH, CDR2 LQKENI. Here the CDR3 DNA reads TGTGCCAGCTCAGCCGGGACAGGGGGGGATCAGCCCCAGCATTTT. This gives the protein CASSAGTGGDQPQHF.

This clone was observed a single time. The rearrangement links TRBV6-5 to TRBJ1-6, with D possibly being TRBD1 (5 bases). The CDR3 sequence is 13 residues long. V gave up 6 bases and J gave up 7 bases, with 10 bases separating them. Germline values: CDR1 MNHEY, CDR2 SVGAGI. CDR3 sequence (DNA): TGTGCCAGCAGCAGGGTAGAGAATTCACCCCTCCACTTT. As protein: CASSRVENSPLHF.

This clone has only a few counts. The CDR3 DNA sequence: TGTGCCAGCAGCCAAAGCGGGACAGGGGCTGAAGCTTTCTTT. Encoded protein: CASSQSGTGAEAFF. The rearrangement uses TRBV7-2 and TRBJ1-1; 10 nucleotides match TRBD1. V trimming: 5 bases; J trimming: 6 bases; junction bases outside the gene matches: 6. This CDR3 is built from 14 residues. Germline CDR1 and CDR2: SGHTA and FQGNSA. The variable domain in full, with the rest retrieved from reference TRBV7-2 and TRBJ1-1, is GAGVSQSPSNKVTEKGKDVELRCDPISGHTALYWYRQSLGQGLEFLIYFQGNSAPDKSGLPSDRFSAERTGGSVSTLTIQRTQQEDSAVYLCASSQSGTGAEAFFGQGTRLTVV.

The V call is TRBV28, the J call TRBJ2-1, with D unclear. The length of the CDR3 is 12 residues. V was cut by 2 bases and J by 8 bases, with 7 bases left in between. Germline lookup yields CDR1 MDHEN and CDR2 SYDVKM. The CDR3 protein is CASSLPEYEQFF. CDR3 bases: TGTGCCAGCAGTTTACCCGAGTATGAGCAGTTCTTC.

The CDR3: CASSYSTGAYEQYF. The CDR3 DNA sequence: TGTGCCAGCAGTTACTCGACAGGGGCCTACGAGCAGTACTTC. This chain links TRBV6-6 with TRBJ2-7; 8 positions match TRBD1. J gave up 2 bases and V 0 bases, and 0 bases lay outside the gene matches. This CDR3 has 14 amino acids. Germline-derived CDR1 and CDR2 are MNHNY and SVGAGI (reference sequence).

The chain carries TRBV15 and TRBJ1-6; 7 bases agree with TRBD1. With 4 bases clipped from V and 5 bases from J, the junction kept 5 bases outside the gene matches. This CDR3 contains 15 residues. Germline CDR1 is LNHNV and CDR2 is YYDKDF (reference sequence). The CDR3 reads CATSTGGNNNSPLHF. CDR3 coding DNA: TGTGCCACCAGCACAGGGGGTAATAATAATTCACCCCTCCACTTT.

V is TRBV3-1 (or the pseudogene TRBV3-2) and J is TRBJ2-3; TRBD2 aligns across 7 bases. The CDR3 is 14 amino acids. J lost 2 bases, V lost 6 bases, and 5 bases had no gene match. Germline CDR1 LGHDT, CDR2 YNNKEL (reference sequence). The CDR3 spells CASRDSGPTDTQYF. CDR3 sequence (DNA): TGTGCCAGCAGGGATAGCGGGCCCACAGATACGCAGTATTTT.

The rearrangement links TRBV28 to TRBJ2-2, with 10 nucleotides matching TRBD1. The CDR3 is made up of 14 amino acids. From germline, CDR1 is MDHEN and CDR2 SYDVKM. The junction had 5 bases not matched to a gene; V was cut back by 6 bases and J by 7 bases. The DNA for the CDR3 is TGTGCCAGCAGCCGACAGGGGGCCGGCGGGGAGCTGTTTTTT. Translated: CASSRQGAGGELFF. Based on the CDR3 plus reference TRBV28 and TRBJ2-2, the full variable domain is DVKVTQSSRYLVKRTGEKVFLECVQDMDHENMFWYRQDPGLGLRLIYFSYDVKMKEKGDIPEGYSVSREKKERFSLILESASTNQTSMYLCASSRQGAGGELFFGEGSRLTVL.

The gene calls are TRBV24-1 and TRBJ2-4, with TRBD1 as a possible D gene (6 bases). Germline-derived CDR1 and CDR2 are KGHDR and SFDVKD. CDR3 length equals 15 residues. V lost 3 bases, J lost 0 bases, and 8 bases lay in between. The CDR3 DNA is TGTGCCACCAGTGATGGGGACAAAGCCAAAAACATTCAGTACTTC. Translating it yields CATSDGDKAKNIQYF.

The chain is built from TRBV14 and TRBJ2-1; 7 positions agree with TRBD1. CDR1 and CDR2 from the germline V gene are SGHDN and FVKESK. Trimming cost V 3 bases and J 1 base; bases outside gene matches: 15. CDR3 length: 19 amino acids. This CDR3 is CASSHATVQGIMSYNEQFF. CDR3 nucleotide sequence: TGTGCCAGCAGCCATGCTACAGTACAGGGGATAATGTCCTACAATGAGCAGTTCTTC. The whole variable domain, remainder taken from reference TRBV14 and TRBJ2-1, is EAGVTQFPSHSVIEKGQTVTLRCDPISGHDNLYWYRRVMGKEIKFLLHFVKESKQDESGMPNNRFLAERTGGTYSTLKVQPAELEDSGVYFCASSHATVQGIMSYNEQFFGPGTRLTVL.

This rearrangement joins TRBV19 to TRBJ1-1; TRBD1 matches at 7 bases. The CDR3 length is 19 residues. Germline-derived CDR1 and CDR2 are LNHDA and SQIVND (reference sequence). V lost 6 bases to trimming and J lost 0 bases; unmatched junction nucleotides: 19. CDR3 protein: CASRRGPASHQKMNTEAFF. The DNA of the CDR3 is TGTGCCAGTAGGAGGGGGCCTGCCTCCCACCAAAAAATGAACACTGAAGCTTTCTTT.

A remark on this clone: The junction does not match germline at one end; this may be a read error. The chain links TRBV28 to TRBJ1-2; no firm D call. CDR1 and CDR2 from the germline V gene are MDHEN and SYDVKM. CDR3 length: 12 amino acids. CDR3 in DNA: TGTGCCAGCAACGGAGGGTTATTGCGCTACACTTTC. This gives the protein CASNGGLLRYTF.

The rearrangement joins TRBV3-1 (or the pseudogene TRBV3-2) to TRBJ2-3; tentatively, D is TRBD2 (5 bases). Trimming stripped 2 bases from V and 4 bases from J, with 7 bases between. Germline CDR1 reads LGHDT; CDR2 reads YNNKEL (reference sequence). This CDR3 is built from 13 residues. The CDR3, as DNA: TGTGCCAGCAGCCAACCCGGGGCAGATACGCAGTATTTT. Protein sequence: CASSQPGADTQYF.

J is TRBJ2-2 and V is TRBV7-9; 10 bases fit TRBD1. The V segment lost 4 bases and the J segment 5 bases; nucleotides outside the gene matches: 7. The V gene's germline CDR1 is SEHNR and CDR2 FQNEAQ (reference sequence). The CDR3 is 16 amino acids. The CDR3 sequence is CASSSPGQGMTGELFF. DNA for the CDR3: TGTGCCAGCAGCTCCCCGGGACAGGGGATGACCGGGGAGCTGTTTTTT.

V usage is TRBV19 and J usage is TRBJ2-7, with D possibly matching TRBD2 (5 bases). The V gene lost 6 bases and the J gene lost 9 bases, with 18 bases spanning the gap. The CDR3 runs to 13 residues. The germline V gene encodes CDR1 LNHDA and CDR2 SQIVND (reference sequence). CDR3 in amino acids: CASSIRTLEGQYF. In DNA, the CDR3 is TGTGCCAGTAGCATCAGGACCCTCGAGGGGCAGTACTTC.

This chain connects TRBV4-1 to TRBJ1-5; D unclear. Germline V gene sequence: CDR1 MGHRA, CDR2 YSYEKL. The CDR3 runs to 16 residues. V was clipped by 1 base and J by 0 bases, with 10 bases between them. Here the CDR3 DNA reads TGCGCCAGCAGCCAAGTTTCCGGGAATAGCAATCAGCCCCAGCATTTT. Encoded protein: CASSQVSGNSNQPQHF.